This TCR beta chain was identified in a study of blood T cell repertoires in COVID-19. Looking at the study overall: Sites in the United States, Italy and Spain provided acute and convalescent COVID-19 samples. The analysed material was cDNA or gDNA that came from T cells, B-cell-depleted T cells, or PBMCs.

Authors' methods: Amplification from reference gene primers served as the basis for estimated nucleated cell counts. The table came from immunoSEQ multiplex PCR; TCRdb's copy has only in-frame clones and leaves some out. V, J and clone size were drawn from that table, and D and trimming were deduced from the DNA. This table has 60,000 to 80,000 clones, 84% appearing once. This clone showed up just a few times. The clonotype was recovered from a man between 45 and 60 years old with active COVID-19. The sample taken for sequencing was peripheral blood.

This CDR3 reads CASSLGGGQGVEQYF. CDR3 bases: TGTGCCAGCAGCTTAGGCGGGGGACAGGGGGTTGAGCAGTACTTC. V and J are TRBV11-2 and TRBJ2-7; 11 bases agree with TRBD1. The V gene end was trimmed by 1 base and the J gene end by 7 bases; junction bases not matched to a gene: 6. The V gene's germline CDR1 is SGHAT and CDR2 FQNNGV. This CDR3 is built from 15 residues.